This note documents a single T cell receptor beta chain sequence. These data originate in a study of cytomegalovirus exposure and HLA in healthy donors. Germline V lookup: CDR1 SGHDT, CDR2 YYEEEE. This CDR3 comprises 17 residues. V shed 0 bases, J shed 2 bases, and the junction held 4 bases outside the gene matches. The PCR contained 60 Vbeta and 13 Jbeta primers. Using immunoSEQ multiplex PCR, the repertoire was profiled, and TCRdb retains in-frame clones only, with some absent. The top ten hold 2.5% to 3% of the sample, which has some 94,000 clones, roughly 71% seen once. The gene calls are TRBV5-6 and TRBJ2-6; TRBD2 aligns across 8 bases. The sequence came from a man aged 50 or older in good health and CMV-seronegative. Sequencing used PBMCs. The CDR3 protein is CASSLARGGAGANVLTF. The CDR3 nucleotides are TGTGCCAGCAGCTTGGCCCGGGGGGGCGCTGGGGCCAACGTCCTGACTTTC.